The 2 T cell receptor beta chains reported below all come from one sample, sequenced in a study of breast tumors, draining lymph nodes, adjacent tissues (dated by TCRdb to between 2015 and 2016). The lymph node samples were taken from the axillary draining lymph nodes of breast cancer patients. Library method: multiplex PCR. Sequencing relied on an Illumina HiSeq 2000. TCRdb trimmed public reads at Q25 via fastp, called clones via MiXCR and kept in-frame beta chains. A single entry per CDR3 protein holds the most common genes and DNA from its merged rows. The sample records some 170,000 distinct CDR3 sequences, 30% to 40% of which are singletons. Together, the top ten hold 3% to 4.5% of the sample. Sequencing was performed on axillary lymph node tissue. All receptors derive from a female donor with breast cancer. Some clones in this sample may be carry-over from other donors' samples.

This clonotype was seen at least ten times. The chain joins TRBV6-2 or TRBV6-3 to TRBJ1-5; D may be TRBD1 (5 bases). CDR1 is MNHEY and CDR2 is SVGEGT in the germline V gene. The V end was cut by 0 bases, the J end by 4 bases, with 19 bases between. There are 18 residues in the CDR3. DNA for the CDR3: TGTGCCAGCAGTTACTCCGGGTCCGGGGCTCCGCGTAATCAGCCCCAGCATTTT. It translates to CASSYSGSGAPRNQPQHF.

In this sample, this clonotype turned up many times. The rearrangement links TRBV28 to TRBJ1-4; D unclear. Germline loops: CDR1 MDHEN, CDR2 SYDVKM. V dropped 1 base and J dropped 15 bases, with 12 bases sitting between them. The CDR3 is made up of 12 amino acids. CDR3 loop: CASSLLEGSVFF. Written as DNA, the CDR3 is TGTGCCAGCAGTTTATTGGAGGGTTCGGTGTTTTTT.